This note documents a single T cell receptor (beta chain) sequence. The antigen it recognizes is unknown. Base qualities are not at hand, and no much larger clone is one base apart. This sample stems from a study of identical twins (dated by TCRdb to 2016 to 2018). Broadly, across the study: The study deep-sequenced TCR alpha and beta repertoires from monozygotic twins, unrelated adults of various ages and cord blood to test whether fetal clonotypes persist. To rule out contamination, the twin experiments were replicated at different times with different library preparation protocols. What the research found in general, with its limitations: In monozygotic twins, recombination models systematically underestimated out-of-frame TCR alpha sharing, but the models matched the sharing seen between unrelated individuals. Conclusions relied on cross-sectional statistical analysis, since the same donors could not be followed over many years. Out-of-frame TCR alpha sequences shared between twins showed an excess of low generation-probability sequences compared with coincidental sharing between unrelated individuals. A weaker excess of twin sharing was found in beta out-of-frame sequences because the signal-to-noise ratio was lowered by fewer shared sequences. Abundant cord blood beta clonotypes carried fewer insertions; young adult naive repertoires showed a weaker similar trend, while memory repertoires showed none. Zero-insertion analyses could be partly confounded by invariant T cells such as MAIT and iNKT, though diverse VJ usage argued against such confounding for most clonotypes.

All donors were healthy Caucasians. Three unrelated non-twin adults were additionally sequenced: a male aged 18 to 29, a male aged 50 to 60 and a female aged 50 to 60. Using Miltenyi CD45RO+ enrichment and human naive T-cell isolation kits, memory (CD45RO+) and naive T cells were isolated from PBMC. Taken from the germline V gene, the CDR1 and CDR2 loops are SNHLY and FYNNEI. At the junction V is shortened by 6 bases and J by 4 bases, with 9 bases in between. Spanning cysteine to phenylalanine, the CDR3 consists of 12 amino acids. The kept DNA is CDR3 alone, 36 bases in frame from the first base. Receptor libraries were prepared by 5' RACE. This sample was sequenced with an Illumina HiSeq 2000. A universal primer binding site was added through template switching, and the final cDNA carried a unique molecular identifier so that TCR cDNA molecules could be counted accurately. Specific primers in the conserved constant-segment region were used to synthesize first-strand cDNA for the TCR alpha and beta chains. To control for contamination, each cDNA library was double barcoded with a SMART-Mk sample barcode plus Illumina barcodes. TruSeq adapter sequences and Illumina sample barcodes were added in two successive PCR steps. TCR alpha and beta cDNA libraries were sequenced on the Illumina HiSeq platform with custom primers. Turning to the authors' computational methods: MiGEC was used to process raw reads and extract unique molecular identifiers, and MiXCR was used to find CDR3 positions. Recombination models were inferred per individual with the repgenHMM and IGoR tools using an EM algorithm. The analysis of shared clonotypes was done with the tcR package in R, with sharing normalized by the product of cloneset sizes. Out-of-frame nonproductive sequences were analyzed to study raw recombination free of thymic and clonal selection effects. TCRdb reworked the public reads: Q25 trimming with fastp, MiXCR clone assembly, productive beta chains retained. CDR3 protein sequences are deduplicated, and each keeps its most common genes and DNA. None of the V and J calls come from the authors' own analysis; TCRdb made them. Here the sample has 400,000 to 500,000 distinct CDR3 sequences; less than 20% occur a single time. The ten biggest clones cover approximately 12% of the sample.

The TCR sequence derives from a man aged 50-60 years in good health. The rearrangement joined TRBV2 to TRBJ2-5, with the D gene not confidently named. Sequencing was performed on naive T cells sorted from blood. The meaning of the sample's cell subset or site label: cells isolated with a human naive T-cell isolation kit. The CDR3 region has the sequence CASRRGVETQYF. The nucleotides are TGTGCCAGCAGGAGAGGCGTAGAGACCCAGTACTTC.